The table lists the clone carrying this TCR beta chain with a few counts. The entry originates in a study of tumor and adjacent non-tumor tissue in lung cancer. Study at large: Each sample yielded around 4 million productive TCRbeta reads on average.

Three rounds of nested PCR, following a modified ARM-PCR protocol, produced the TCRbeta library. TCRdb called the multiplex PCR reads again in MiXCR, with one record for every CDR3 protein. The data contain about 75,000 distinct CDR3 sequences, more than 60% of them seen just once; the ten biggest clones take up about 12%. RNA was extracted from bulk tissue without any cell sorting. Newly diagnosed lung cancer patients had thoracic surgery in China, August–November 2014, without prior chemotherapy. Germline lookup yields CDR1 SGHNT and CDR2 YENEEA. V lost 5 bases, J lost 0 bases, and 10 bases lay in between. The CDR3 length is 14 residues.

The sequence was obtained from a woman aged 45-59 years with non-small cell lung cancer. V and J are TRBV11-3 and TRBJ2-5, with D unclear. Material for sequencing was lung tumor tissue. The CDR3 bases are TGTGCCAGCAGCAACCGAGACAACCAAGAGACCCAGTACTTC. This translates into CASSNRDNQETQYF.